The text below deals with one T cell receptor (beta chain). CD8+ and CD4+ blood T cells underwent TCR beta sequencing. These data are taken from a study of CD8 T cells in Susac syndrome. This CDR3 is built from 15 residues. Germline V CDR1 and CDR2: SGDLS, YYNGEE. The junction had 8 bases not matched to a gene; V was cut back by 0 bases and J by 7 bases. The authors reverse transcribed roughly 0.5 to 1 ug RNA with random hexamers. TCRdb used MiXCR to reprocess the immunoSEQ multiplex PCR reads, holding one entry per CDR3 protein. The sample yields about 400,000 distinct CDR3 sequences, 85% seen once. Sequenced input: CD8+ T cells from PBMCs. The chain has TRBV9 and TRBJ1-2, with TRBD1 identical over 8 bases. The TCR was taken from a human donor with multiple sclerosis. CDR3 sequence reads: CASSVVSGGAIGYTF. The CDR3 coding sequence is TGTGCCAGCAGCGTAGTTTCAGGGGGCGCGATTGGCTACACCTTC.